These T cell receptor beta chains were read from a single sample in a study of OX40 agonist ivuxolimab in advanced cancers. Here immunoSEQ multiplex PCR was the method, and the copy in TCRdb shows in-frame clones only, minus some. Altogether some 86,000 clones are present, roughly 94% being singletons, with the ten largest covering around 9.6%. Source: CD4+ or CD8+ T cells sorted from blood, taken in a trial of the OX40 agonist ivuxolimab. These receptors came from an adult with an advanced solid tumor such as melanoma, head and neck, liver or kidney cancer. CDR3s include the opening cysteine and the closing phenylalanine or tryptophan. Each record gives: D gene, V gene, J gene, clone size, CDR3 DNA, CDR3 protein. D genes are given only for firm matches. Not every row has a clone size; where given, it reads once, few, many or a size class.

d_gene: -
v_gene: TRBV27
j_gene: TRBJ2-7
abundance: -
CDR3nt: TGTGCCAGCCGCGGACAGACATCCTACGAGCAGTACTTC
CDR3aa: CASRGQTSYEQYF

d_gene: -
v_gene: TRBV19
j_gene: TRBJ2-7
abundance: -
CDR3nt: TGTGCCAGTAGTATAGATCTAGGCAGGGGAAACACCTACGAGCAGTACTTC
CDR3aa: CASSIDLGRGNTYEQYF

d_gene: -
v_gene: TRBV25-1
j_gene: TRBJ1-6
abundance: -
CDR3nt: TGTGCCAGCAGTGATCCAGGGGATTATAATTCACCCCTCCACTTT
CDR3aa: CASSDPGDYNSPLHF

d_gene: -
v_gene: TRBV7-2
j_gene: TRBJ2-1
abundance: -
CDR3nt: TGTGCCAGCAGCCCCGTTGAGTTTCTATACAATGAGCAGTTCTTC
CDR3aa: CASSPVEFLYNEQFF

d_gene: TRBD2
v_gene: TRBV5-1
j_gene: TRBJ2-1
abundance: -
CDR3nt: TGCGTCAGCAGCACGGGACTAGCGGGAGTGGATGAGCAGTTCTTC
CDR3aa: CVSSTGLAGVDEQFF

d_gene: -
v_gene: TRBV6-1
j_gene: TRBJ2-1
abundance: -
CDR3nt: TGTGCCAGCAGTGAAGTTGGACGGGAAGGGAACTCTTACAATGAGCAGTTCTTC
CDR3aa: CASSEVGREGNSYNEQFF

d_gene: -
v_gene: TRBV10-1
j_gene: TRBJ2-2
abundance: -
CDR3nt: TGCGCCAGCAGAGGAGTAGGCGGGGAGCTGTTTTTT
CDR3aa: CASRGVGGELFF

d_gene: TRBD1
v_gene: TRBV7-9
j_gene: TRBJ1-1
abundance: -
CDR3nt: TGTGCCAGCAGCGCCGGGACAGGGGACACTGAAGCTTTCTTT
CDR3aa: CASSAGTGDTEAFF

d_gene: -
v_gene: TRBV4-2
j_gene: TRBJ2-7
abundance: -
CDR3nt: TGTGCCAGCAGCCAAGTCAGGGGTCTTCACGAGCAGTACTTC
CDR3aa: CASSQVRGLHEQYF

d_gene: TRBD1
v_gene: TRBV15
j_gene: TRBJ1-2
abundance: -
CDR3nt: TGTGCCACCAGCAGTCAGACAGGGAACTATGGCTACACCTTC
CDR3aa: CATSSQTGNYGYTF

d_gene: -
v_gene: TRBV28
j_gene: TRBJ2-3
abundance: -
CDR3nt: TGTGCCAGCAGTTCGGGACTTACTAGCACAGATACGCAGTATTTT
CDR3aa: CASSSGLTSTDTQYF

d_gene: TRBD2
v_gene: TRBV27
j_gene: TRBJ2-3
abundance: -
CDR3nt: TGTGCCAGCAGTTCCCTATTTCTAGCGGGAGGTACAGATACGCAGTATTTT
CDR3aa: CASSSLFLAGGTDTQYF

d_gene: TRBD1
v_gene: TRBV5-1
j_gene: TRBJ1-6
abundance: -
CDR3nt: TGCGCCAGCAGGGCGGACAGGGGATCGTCACCCCTCCACTTT
CDR3aa: CASRADRGSSPLHF

d_gene: -
v_gene: TRBV28
j_gene: TRBJ1-1
abundance: once
CDR3nt: TGTGCCAGCAGTTTATCGGTGAACACTGAAGCTTTCTTT
CDR3aa: CASSLSVNTEAFF

d_gene: TRBD1
v_gene: TRBV7-9
j_gene: TRBJ2-7
abundance: -
CDR3nt: TGTGCCAGCAGCTTAGCCCAGGGGGCTGCCTACGAGCAGTACTTC
CDR3aa: CASSLAQGAAYEQYF

d_gene: -
v_gene: TRBV4-2
j_gene: TRBJ1-2
abundance: -
CDR3nt: TGTGCCAGCAGCCAGACTCCCTTTAGACAGGTCGATGGCTACACCTTC
CDR3aa: CASSQTPFRQVDGYTF

d_gene: -
v_gene: TRBV7-9
j_gene: TRBJ2-4
abundance: -
CDR3nt: TGTGCCAGCAGCTTACGGATAGGGTCGGGGGACATTCAGTACTTC
CDR3aa: CASSLRIGSGDIQYF

d_gene: TRBD2
v_gene: TRBV30
j_gene: TRBJ2-5
abundance: -
CDR3nt: TGTGCCTGGAGTGGGCTAGCGGGGGGGCCCAAAGAGACCCAGTACTTC
CDR3aa: CAWSGLAGGPKETQYF

d_gene: TRBD2
v_gene: TRBV4-2
j_gene: TRBJ2-7
abundance: -
CDR3nt: TGTGCCAGCAGCCAAGAAGCTAGCGGGAGTCTTGGAAATTACGAGCAGTACTTC
CDR3aa: CASSQEASGSLGNYEQYF

d_gene: -
v_gene: TRBV6-5
j_gene: TRBJ1-6
abundance: -
CDR3nt: TGTGCCAGCAGTTACGAGGGGATAAACTCACCCCTCCACTTT
CDR3aa: CASSYEGINSPLHF

d_gene: -
v_gene: TRBV7-9
j_gene: TRBJ2-3
abundance: -
CDR3nt: TGTGCCAGCAGCTTCCGACTAGAAGACACAGATACGCAGTATTTT
CDR3aa: CASSFRLEDTDTQYF

d_gene: -
v_gene: TRBV27
j_gene: TRBJ1-5
abundance: -
CDR3nt: TGTGCCAGCAGTTTATCAGGGGCGAGCCAGCCCCAGCATTTT
CDR3aa: CASSLSGASQPQHF

d_gene: -
v_gene: TRBV25-1
j_gene: TRBJ2-5
abundance: -
CDR3nt: TGTGCCAGCAGGATAGCGGCGGAAGAGACCCAGTACTTC
CDR3aa: CASRIAAEETQYF

d_gene: -
v_gene: TRBV5-4
j_gene: TRBJ2-7
abundance: -
CDR3nt: TGTGCCAGCAGCTTGCGGGGTGCATCCTACGAGCAGTACTTC
CDR3aa: CASSLRGASYEQYF

d_gene: -
v_gene: TRBV5-4
j_gene: TRBJ2-7
abundance: once
CDR3nt: TGTGCCAGCAGCTTGAACGCAGGCCTAAGTTCCTACGAGCAGTACTTC
CDR3aa: CASSLNAGLSSYEQYF

d_gene: -
v_gene: TRBV19
j_gene: TRBJ1-1
abundance: -
CDR3nt: TGTGCCAGTAGTATAGGAGGGGACACTGAAGCTTTCTTT
CDR3aa: CASSIGGDTEAFF

d_gene: -
v_gene: TRBV4-3
j_gene: TRBJ2-7
abundance: -
CDR3nt: TGCGCCAGCAGCCAAGGACAGTCTCAAGCCTACGAGCAGTACTTC
CDR3aa: CASSQGQSQAYEQYF

d_gene: TRBD1
v_gene: TRBV4-1
j_gene: TRBJ2-2
abundance: -
CDR3nt: TGCGCCAGCAGCCGCCTCGGACAGGGAAGGATGGACACCGGGGAGCTGTTTTTT
CDR3aa: CASSRLGQGRMDTGELFF

d_gene: -
v_gene: TRBV7-6
j_gene: TRBJ2-3
abundance: -
CDR3nt: TGTGCCAGCAGCTCCTTGGCGGATACGCAGTATTTT
CDR3aa: CASSSLADTQYF

d_gene: -
v_gene: TRBV7-9
j_gene: TRBJ2-7
abundance: -
CDR3nt: TGTGCCAGCAGCGCACAGCCCTACGAGCAGTACTTC
CDR3aa: CASSAQPYEQYF

d_gene: -
v_gene: TRBV28
j_gene: TRBJ2-7
abundance: -
CDR3nt: TGTGCCAGCAGTTTTCGGGGCTACGAGCAGTACTTC
CDR3aa: CASSFRGYEQYF

d_gene: -
v_gene: TRBV10-1
j_gene: TRBJ1-5
abundance: -
CDR3nt: TGCGCCAGTGAGGGGGGGCGCGCCGATCAGCCCCAGCATTTT
CDR3aa: CASEGGRADQPQHF

d_gene: -
v_gene: TRBV27
j_gene: TRBJ2-7
abundance: -
CDR3nt: TGTGCCAGCAGTCCCCCCTCCTACGAGCAGTACTTC
CDR3aa: CASSPPSYEQYF

d_gene: -
v_gene: TRBV19
j_gene: TRBJ1-5
abundance: -
CDR3nt: TGTGCCAGTACTTATCCGGGGGATAATCAGCCCCAGCATTTT
CDR3aa: CASTYPGDNQPQHF

d_gene: -
v_gene: TRBV11-2
j_gene: TRBJ2-1
abundance: -
CDR3nt: TGTGCCAGCAGCTTAGTTGCGGGGAGCGATGAGCAGTTCTTC
CDR3aa: CASSLVAGSDEQFF